A single T cell receptor (beta chain) is shown here with its context. The antigen is undetermined. The data originate from a study of CD8+ T cells in alopecia areata. Whole-study context: Dosing spanned 6 to 18 months on tofacitinib, then 6 months off drug. Whole-study results and caveats: Compared with normal scalp, lesional scalp had higher clonality and more expanded CD8+ clones.

RNA extraction was followed by reverse transcription into cDNA, which acted as the sequencing template. The repertoire was sequenced with immunoSEQ multiplex PCR; TCRdb's copy has only in-frame clones and lacks some. There are 140,000 to 150,000 clones in the sample; about 51% occur only once, and 0.99% lies in the top ten. The CDR3 has 17 amino acids. Trimming pared 2 bases from V and 3 bases from J, leaving 20 bases between. Germline CDR1 is SGHTA and CDR2 is FQGNSA. This TCR was recovered from a human donor with alopecia areata. This sample comprised CD4+ T cells sorted from blood, obtained at week 0. The chain carries TRBV7-2 and TRBJ2-7, with a tentative D call TRBD2 (6 bases). CDR3 DNA sequence: TGTGCCAGCAGCTTAAGGGGACTCGGTGCACAAATCTACGAGCAGTACTTC. Translated, it gives CASSLRGLGAQIYEQYF.